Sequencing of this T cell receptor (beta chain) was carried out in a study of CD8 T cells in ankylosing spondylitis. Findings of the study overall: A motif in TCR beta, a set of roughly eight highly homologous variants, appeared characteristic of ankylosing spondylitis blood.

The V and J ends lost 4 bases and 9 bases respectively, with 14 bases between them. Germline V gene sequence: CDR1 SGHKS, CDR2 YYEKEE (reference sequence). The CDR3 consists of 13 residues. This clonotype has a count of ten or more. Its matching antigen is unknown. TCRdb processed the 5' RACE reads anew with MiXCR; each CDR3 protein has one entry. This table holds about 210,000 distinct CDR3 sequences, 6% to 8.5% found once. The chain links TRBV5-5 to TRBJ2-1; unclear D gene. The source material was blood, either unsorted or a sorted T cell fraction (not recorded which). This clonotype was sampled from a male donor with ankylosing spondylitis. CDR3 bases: TGTGCCAGCAGCCCCCCGGCCGGGCTTGAGCAGTTCTTC. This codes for CASSPPAGLEQFF.